Below are 15 T cell receptor beta chains sequenced from a single sample in a study of identical twins. TCRdb re-derived calls from the 5' RACE reads in MiXCR, one entry per CDR3 protein. The repertoire holds about 500,000 distinct CDR3 sequences, with about 13% as singletons. This sample also belongs to another study, concerning yellow fever vaccine responses in identical twins.

The sample consisted of CD4+ T cells sorted from blood. These receptors were collected from a woman younger than 30 in good health.

The chain joins TRBV12-3 or TRBV12-4 to TRBJ1-4; D uncertain. The CDR3 is 14 residues long. Trimming took 4 bases from V and 7 from J, leaving 13 bases between them. Here the CDR3 reads CASSWRTSGEKLFF. The CDR3 bases are TGTGCCAGCAGTTGGCGGACCTCGGGTGAAAAACTGTTTTTT.

This clonotype was seen a few times. V is TRBV27 and J is TRBJ2-7; TRBD1 agrees at 9 bases. The V and J ends lost 6 bases and 1 base, in that order; junction bases with no gene match: 16. Germline lookup yields CDR1 MNHEY and CDR2 SMNVEV (reference sequence). CDR3 length: 18 amino acids. CDR3 bases: TGTGCCAGCAGGACAGAAACAGGGGGCTTTACCAGATCCTACGAGCAGTACTTC. Translation: CASRTETGGFTRSYEQYF.

This clonotype was observed a handful of times. The rearrangement links TRBV5-1 to TRBJ2-7; either TRBD1 or TRBD2 may fit D (6 bases each). V gave up 7 bases and J gave up 7 bases, with 18 bases separating them. Per germline, CDR1 SGHRS and CDR2 YFSETQ. The CDR3 length is 13 residues. CDR3 coding DNA: TGCGCCAGCGCTTCAACGGGGGCTCAAGAGCAGTACTTC. Its translation is CASASTGAQEQYF.

This clonotype was recorded at least ten times. CDR3 in amino acids: CASSQDLGTAEAFF. For the CDR3, the DNA is TGTGCCAGCAGCCAAGATTTGGGGACCGCTGAAGCTTTCTTT. The genes are TRBV3-1 and TRBJ1-1; weak D call: TRBD1 (5 bases). This CDR3 is built from 14 residues. Germline values: CDR1 LGHDT, CDR2 YNNKEL (reference sequence). Trimming cost V 0 bases and J 6 bases, with 11 bases left between them.

This chain uses TRBV11-2 with TRBJ2-2, with 10 bases identical to TRBD2. From germline, CDR1 is SGHAT and CDR2 FQNNGV. The J segment lost 4 bases and the V segment lost 0 bases, leaving 11 bases of the junction unmatched. The CDR3 sequence is 19 residues long. The CDR3 sequence: CASSLERQAGGLGTGELFF. The CDR3 coding sequence is TGTGCCAGCAGCTTAGAGCGACAAGCGGGGGGGCTGGGCACCGGGGAGCTGTTTTTT.

This clonotype was seen a handful of times. V usage is TRBV4-1 and J usage is TRBJ1-1; D uncertain. In germline, CDR1 is MGHRA, CDR2 YSYEKL. The CDR3 covers 11 residues. The germline V and J ends were trimmed by 0 bases and 11 bases, with 7 bases remaining between them. This chain's CDR3 is CASSQDAVAFF. In DNA, the CDR3 is TGCGCCAGCAGCCAAGATGCCGTCGCTTTCTTT.

This clonotype was seen many times. The rearrangement links TRBV6-5 to TRBJ2-7; TRBD1 matches at 8 bases. Per germline, CDR1 MNHEY and CDR2 SVGAGI. V trimming: 1 base; J trimming: 4 bases; junction bases outside the gene matches: 6. This CDR3 contains 15 residues. This chain's CDR3 is CASSYWQGARYEQYF. CDR3 coding DNA: TGTGCCAGCAGTTACTGGCAGGGGGCTAGATACGAGCAGTACTTC.

V usage is TRBV20-1 and J usage is TRBJ1-2, with a possible D match to TRBD1 (5 bases). The CDR3 has 15 amino acids. The germline gives CDR1 DFQATT, CDR2 SNEGSKA (reference sequence). The germline V and J ends were trimmed by 0 bases and 0 bases, with 11 bases remaining between them. CDR3 sequence (DNA): TGCAGTGCTAGAGATTTGTACAGGACTAACTATGGCTACACCTTC. Protein product: CSARDLYRTNYGYTF.

This clonotype was counted at least ten times. The chain uses TRBV12-3 or TRBV12-4 and TRBJ2-5; D is tentatively TRBD1 or TRBD2 (5 bases each). The CDR3 is made up of 13 amino acids. Trimming removed 3 bases at V and 5 bases at J, with 10 bases between. In DNA form, the CDR3 reads TGTGCCAGCAGTTTGGGGGTGCGGGAGACCCAGTACTTC. Its protein product is CASSLGVRETQYF.

This clonotype was counted a few times. The rearrangement joins TRBV6-2 or TRBV6-3 to TRBJ2-1; D is uncertain. Trimming left V 6 bases short and J 1 base short, with 7 bases between. Germline-derived CDR1 and CDR2 are MNHEY and SVGEGT. The CDR3 runs to 13 residues. This CDR3 is CASRSPSYNEQFF. The CDR3, as DNA: TGTGCCAGCAGGTCTCCTTCCTACAATGAGCAGTTCTTC.

This clonotype was counted a few times. The chain links TRBV5-1 to TRBJ1-2; possibly TRBD1 for D (5 bases). This CDR3 spans 13 amino acids. V lost 4 bases and J lost 2, with 9 bases in between. Germline V gene sequence: CDR1 SGHRS, CDR2 YFSETQ. The CDR3 sequence: CASSAGDNYGYTF. The CDR3 coding sequence is TGCGCCAGCAGCGCGGGGGACAACTATGGCTACACCTTC. Combining the CDR3 with reference TRBV5-1 and TRBJ1-2 gives the whole variable domain KAGVTQTPRYLIKTRGQQVTLSCSPISGHRSVSWYQQTPGQGLQFLFEYFSETQRNKGNFPGRFSGRQFSNSRSEMNVSTLELGDSALYLCASSAGDNYGYTFGSGTRLTVV.

This clonotype was observed a few times. The rearrangement links TRBV4-3 to TRBJ2-5, with D unclear. This CDR3 comprises 15 residues. Trimming took off 0 bases at V and 0 bases at J, with 8 bases between the two ends. Germline V gene sequence: CDR1 LGHNA, CDR2 YSLEER. The CDR3 DNA reads as TGCGCCAGCAGCCAAGAGAGGATGTACCAAGAGACCCAGTACTTC. Its protein product is CASSQERMYQETQYF.

The V call is TRBV7-2, the J call TRBJ2-3, with TRBD2 as a possible D gene (5 bases). This CDR3 is 12 amino acids long. The germline gives CDR1 SGHTA, CDR2 FQGNSA. V was pared by 5 bases and J by 4 bases, with 7 bases between. CDR3 nucleotide sequence: TGTGCCAGCAGCCGGGATGCAGATACGCAGTATTTT. Encoded protein: CASSRDADTQYF.

This clonotype came up a few times. The chain employs TRBV6-2 or TRBV6-3 and TRBJ2-1; 8 bases are a match to TRBD1. After removal of 6 bases from V and 8 bases from J, the junction contained 15 bases not matched to a gene. In germline, CDR1 is MNHEY, CDR2 SVGEGT. The CDR3 spans 16 residues. The CDR3, as DNA: TGTGCCAGCAGGGGAGGACAGGGAAGGCCGCAGCATGAGCAGTTCTTC. As protein: CASRGGQGRPQHEQFF.

CDR3 DNA sequence: TGTGCCAGCAGTAGCGGGACAGGGTTAAGGCCCCAGCATTTT. Translation gives CASSSGTGLRPQHF. The J gene is TRBJ1-5, the V gene TRBV6-2 or TRBV6-3; 9 nucleotides align to TRBD1. V shed 5 bases, J shed 9 bases, and the junction held 8 bases outside the gene matches. The germline gives CDR1 MNHEY, CDR2 SVGEGT. CDR3 length equals 14 residues.